This TCR beta chain was captured in a study of cytomegalovirus exposure and HLA in healthy donors. Study-wide context: Earlier work reported 90 million to 120 million unique TCR beta sequences from about 180 million T cells.

The PCR was carried out with 60 Vbeta primers and 13 Jbeta primers. Sequencing was performed with immunoSEQ multiplex PCR; in TCRdb, only in-frame clones are kept and a portion is missing. The data contain 150,000 to 160,000 clones, around 70% of them singletons. Germline CDR1 and CDR2: SQVTM and ANQGSEA. J gave up 6 bases and V 7 bases, and 8 bases lay outside the gene matches. The CDR3 is 13 residues long. Study-level points and caveats: The presence/absence work took it that sequencing depth was about the same across donors. A later analysis linked more than 15,000 TCR beta sequences to HLA alleles at 0.05 false discovery rate. Many donors shared some public TCRs, even though most TCR sequences were rare.

This clone has a handful of counts. Its specificity is unknown. Sequencing was carried out using PBMCs. The source of this sequence is a man aged 25 to 40 in good health and CMV-seronegative. V and J are TRBV29-1 and TRBJ1-5; 8 bases fit TRBD1. The DNA of the CDR3 is TGCAGCGCCCTAATCGGACAGGGTCAGCCCCAGCATTTT. This encodes CSALIGQGQPQHF.